This paragraph covers one T cell receptor beta chain sequence. Its specific antigen is unknown. The input lacks base qualities; no much larger clone sits a single base away. Library generation was performed with the immunoSEQ multiplex PCR assay. For the multiplex PCR, a mixture combining 60 forward primers for TCR Vbeta segments and 13 reverse primers for TCR Jbeta segments was used. The CDR3 region of rearranged TCR beta genes was amplified from genomic DNA by a multiplex PCR assay. Amplified TCR beta libraries were sequenced as 87-base-pair reads on the Illumina HiSeq System. The study's processing was this. Across the 500 to 850 repertoires, a later analysis counted some 80 million unique TCR beta chains, some 11 million of which were shared by at least two donors. Raw reads were error-corrected and collapsed into unique sequences with a nearest-neighbor algorithm that merged closely related sequences to remove PCR and sequencing errors. V, D and J gene segments were assigned by aligning CDR3 sequences to IMGT reference sequences. For a sequence to be retained, at least a six-nucleotide match to both a V gene segment and a J gene segment was required. A rearrangement was called productive if the CDR3 had no stop codons and remained in frame with V and J, and every other rearrangement was called non-productive. CDR3 was defined by IMGT convention, running from the second conserved V-encoded cysteine to the conserved J-encoded phenylalanine. Sequences without an unambiguous match to a single V gene segment were excluded from the earlier analysis of 450 to 750 of the donors. An earlier analysis of some 610 of the donors called V segments functional above 56.7% productive rearrangements and segregating when the between-donor standard deviation exceeded 5%. To diagnose cytomegalovirus status from the catalog of TCR beta chain sequences, a statistical classification framework was built. V and J gene assignment, in a later analysis, came from comparing TCR nucleotide sequences with IMGT/GENE-DB human TR gene sequences. In a later analysis, CDR3 sequences and most-parsimonious VDJ recombination scenarios were assigned using the TCRdist pipeline. In a later analysis, each TCR beta chain was defined by its CDR3 amino acid sequence together with its V-gene family, and reads without a unique V-gene family were excluded. In a later analysis, nearly 600 highly shared, low-generation-probability nucleotide sequences were removed to address suspected cross-contamination and a sequencing artifact. For each public chain, a later analysis derived a clonal expansion index from normalized ranks of inferred template counts within each repertoire. In a later analysis, generation probabilities were computed with a VDJ recombination model fitted to out-of-frame rearrangements, and the resulting probabilities were checked against IGoR. In a later analysis, TCR-TCR, TCR-HLA and TCR-CMV co-occurrence was scored with hypergeometric tests, and a repertoire-size bias correction was applied to TCR pairs. A later analysis estimated false discovery rates by permuting HLA or CMV assignments 20 times. A later analysis grouped co-occurring TCRs with DBSCAN, adding TCRdist sequence similarity when clustering within HLA-allele-positive subsets. For co-occurrence clustering, repertoires with fewer than 30,000 or more than 120,000 public chains were excluded, along with five repertoires with anomalous nucleotide sharing. TCRdb holds this immuneACCESS table with in-frame rearrangements only. Some clones are missing; in checked studies, unresolved V genes explain under half, and the rest has no known cause. V and J calls and clone size follow that table, whereas D and trimming were derived from the DNA. A total of 150,000 or so clones appear in this sample, approximately 79% of them only once. The ten largest clones represent 0.85% to 1% of the sample.

This specimen comes from a study of cytomegalovirus exposure and HLA in healthy donors (dated by TCRdb to 2017 to 2019). Context from the whole study: According to an earlier analysis of 450 to 650 of the donors, some 180 million T cells yielded over 90 million unique TCR beta sequences and about 300 Gb of sequence data. Several DR-DQ haplotypes were handled as single units for association and clustering, since linkage in the cohort was strong. High-throughput TCR immunosequencing, statistical association of individual TCRs with disease status, and machine learning were combined to predict cytomegalovirus infection status. About 280 gigabases of sequencing data and approximately 92 million unique TCR sequences made up an early release that covered under 750 HLA-typed donors. To decide whether each TCR beta V gene segment behaved as functional or pseudogenic, an earlier analysis of 587 of the donors relied on high-throughput TCR beta sequencing. In addition to the first cohort of roughly 700 subjects, a separate validation cohort of under 150 different subjects was used. The later analysis used no new phenotypic data to find candidate immune exposures, relying instead on TCR beta sequences and their occurrence across donors. The study aimed to test whether cataloging public T cell receptors could reveal signatures of past pathogen exposure. Of the roughly 430 genotyped donors, over 65% fell in the genetic ancestry cluster associated with self-reported Caucasian donors. Every repertoire in the discovery cohort had been generated on one and the same sequencing platform. In a later genetic analysis, genome-wide SNP genotypes for about 65% of the roughly 700 donors were used, and that subset was treated as a discovery cohort. A later analysis re-examined previously published TCR beta repertoires from just over 650 donors and added high-resolution HLA genotyping to investigate patterns of TCR occurrence. The study profiled the T cell repertoires of some 610 subjects by immunosequencing and related them to cytomegalovirus serostatus. On average, roughly 240,000 unique TCR beta nucleotide sequences were sequenced per donor among 398 genotyped donors of the cohort, with around 19% of those sequences being non-productive. HLA typing covered class I and class II loci at four-digit resolution. The number of typed donors differed by locus: about 629-630 for A, B, C, DRB1 and DQB1; 500 to 550 for DQA1; approximately 610 for DPA1; and about 450 for DPB1. Alongside the repertoire data, information on donor age, sex, ethnicity and CMV serostatus was compiled.

Summary of the overall study and its limitations: The sequencing pipeline was judged likely to have produced a cluster of highly shared sequence variants as a technical artifact. CMV serostatus was the only immune exposure information available for the cohort. A further reported finding was that TCR beta sequences accurately predicted the HLA-A and HLA-B alleles for most subjects in the first cohort. Specific HLA alleles were associated with 16,951 TCR beta sequences at a false discovery rate of 0.05 in a later analysis. When HLA alleles, especially DR and DQ, strongly co-occurred, attributing TCR associations to individual alleles was difficult. In a later analysis, the rate of TCR association differed among HLA loci, with DRB1 alleles having the most associated TCRs and HLA-C alleles having the fewest. Most TCR sequences were observed very rarely across donors, whereas some public TCRs were present in many individuals. Broadly in line with IMGT annotations, most TCR beta V segments showed up in productive rearrangements about 87% or about 30% of the time in an earlier analysis of a few hundred of the donors. Because some donors lacked HLA typing at each locus, the association tests relied only on the typed subset. Several of the top co-occurrence clusters appeared to be linked to parvovirus B19, influenza, CMV and Epstein-Barr virus, according to a later analysis. According to the authors, the approach could potentially be generalized to other disease states and immunological phenotypes. This cohort had only TCR beta chains sequenced, and the lack of alpha or paired-chain data limited which features could be detected. The study gave a list of 150 to 200 TCR beta chains associated with cytomegalovirus. Linkage disequilibrium might explain the correlated functional status among segregating V segments, but an unknown experimental factor could not be excluded. Roughly uniform sequencing depth across donors was assumed in presence/absence analyses, although this assumption may not hold. Compared with the roughly 720-donor mean, donors in an Asian-associated ancestry cluster had fewer N-insertions in productive TCRs, according to a later genetic analysis. V-gene and J-gene trimming of TCR beta chains was associated with a missense DCLRE1C variant in a later genetic analysis, and the association was replicated in an independent cohort. The earlier analysis of a few hundred of the donors excluded fewer than 20 rarely observed V segments, including chromosome 9 orphons, because counts were too low. Some IMGT-functional V segments, including TRBV6-2 and TRBV6-3, could not be told apart with the 87-base-pair reads, so those segments were excluded. Three of the identified cytomegalovirus-associated TCR beta chains were confirmed in vitro to be specific for cytomegalovirus antigens. Most CMV-associated TCR beta chains appeared to be HLA-restricted in a later analysis, and the HLA associations seemed to be driven largely by CMV exposure. In both the original and validation cohorts, the classifier was reported to diagnose cytomegalovirus status with high specificity and sensitivity. In a later analysis, HLA-associated TCR beta chains showed more clonal expansion and lower generation probabilities than non-associated chains that were equally common.

The cohort consisted of fewer than 700 healthy bone marrow donors. At the time of sampling, every cohort member was nominally healthy, though immune exposures that went unrecorded were likely present. The donor tested CMV seropositive and was one of the 289 seropositive cohort members. A peripheral blood sample was provided by each donor, and peripheral blood mononuclear cells were used for TCR beta sequencing. Genomic DNA extraction from the blood cell samples was performed with the Qiagen DNeasy Blood Extraction Kit. Relative to germline, V is 0 bases shorter and J is 3 bases shorter, with 9 bases between their ends. The cysteine opens and the phenylalanine closes a CDR3 of 14 amino acids. Only the CDR3 part of the read is kept: 42 bases, read in frame from the first base. From the germline V gene, CDR1 is SGDLS and CDR2 is YYNGEE.

This clonotype was sampled from a woman aged 45 to 65 in good health and CMV-seropositive. Sequences were obtained from PBMCs. The V gene is TRBV9 and the J gene is TRBJ1-2; a tentative D call is TRBD1 (5 bases match). The CDR3 reads as follows: CASSVGGRDYGYTF. The DNA sequence is TGTGCCAGCAGCGTAGGGGGCAGAGACTATGGCTACACCTTC.